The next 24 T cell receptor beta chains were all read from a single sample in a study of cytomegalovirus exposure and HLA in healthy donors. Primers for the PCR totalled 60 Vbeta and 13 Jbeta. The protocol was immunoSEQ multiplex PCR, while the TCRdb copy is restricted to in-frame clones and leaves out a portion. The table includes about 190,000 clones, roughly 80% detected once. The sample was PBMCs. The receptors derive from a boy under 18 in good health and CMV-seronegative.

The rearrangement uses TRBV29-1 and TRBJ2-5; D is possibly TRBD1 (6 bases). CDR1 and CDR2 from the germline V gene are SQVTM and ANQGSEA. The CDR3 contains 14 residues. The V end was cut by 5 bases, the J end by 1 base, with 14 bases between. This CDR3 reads CSVKTGLIQETQYF. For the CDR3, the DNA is TGCAGCGTTAAGACAGGACTGATCCAAGAGACCCAGTACTTC.

DNA of the CDR3: TGCGCCAGCAGCCAAGAACGAACTTCTATCAATCAGCCCCAGCATTTT. Translation gives CASSQERTSINQPQHF. The chain couples TRBV4-3 to TRBJ1-5; D gene ambiguous. Trimming left V 0 bases short and J 3 bases short, with 12 bases between. Germline V gene data show CDR1 as LGHNA and CDR2 as YSLEER. The CDR3 runs to 16 residues.

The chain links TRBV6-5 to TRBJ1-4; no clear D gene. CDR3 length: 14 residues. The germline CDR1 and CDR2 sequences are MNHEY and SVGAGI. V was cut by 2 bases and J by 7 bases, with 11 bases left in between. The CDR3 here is CASSYGPAGEKLFF. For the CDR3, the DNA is TGTGCCAGCAGTTACGGGCCGGCGGGTGAAAAACTGTTTTTT.

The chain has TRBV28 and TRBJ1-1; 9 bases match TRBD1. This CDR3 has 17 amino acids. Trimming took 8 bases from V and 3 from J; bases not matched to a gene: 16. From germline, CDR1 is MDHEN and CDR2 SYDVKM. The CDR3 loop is CASFPTGTGLGYTEAFF. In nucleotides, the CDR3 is TGTGCCAGCTTCCCCACCGGGACAGGGTTGGGGTACACTGAAGCTTTCTTT.

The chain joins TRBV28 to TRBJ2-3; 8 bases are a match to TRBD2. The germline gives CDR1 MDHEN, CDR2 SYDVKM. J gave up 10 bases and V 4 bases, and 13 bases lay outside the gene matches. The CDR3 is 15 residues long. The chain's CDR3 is CASSYRSGRRMAQYF. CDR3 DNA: TGTGCCAGCAGTTATCGGAGCGGGAGAAGGATGGCGCAGTATTTT.

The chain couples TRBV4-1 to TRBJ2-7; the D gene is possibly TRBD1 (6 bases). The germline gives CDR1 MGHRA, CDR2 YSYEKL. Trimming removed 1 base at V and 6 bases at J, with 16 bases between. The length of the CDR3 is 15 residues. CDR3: CASSQGQGQGSEQYF. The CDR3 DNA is TGCGCCAGCAGCCAAGGGCAGGGACAAGGTAGCGAGCAGTACTTC.

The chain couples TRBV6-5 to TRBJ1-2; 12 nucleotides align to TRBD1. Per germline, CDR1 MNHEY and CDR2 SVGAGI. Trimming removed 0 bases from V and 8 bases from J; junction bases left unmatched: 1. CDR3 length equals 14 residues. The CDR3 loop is CASSYSGTGGGYTF. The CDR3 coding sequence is TGTGCCAGCAGTTACTCCGGGACAGGGGGCGGCTACACCTTC.

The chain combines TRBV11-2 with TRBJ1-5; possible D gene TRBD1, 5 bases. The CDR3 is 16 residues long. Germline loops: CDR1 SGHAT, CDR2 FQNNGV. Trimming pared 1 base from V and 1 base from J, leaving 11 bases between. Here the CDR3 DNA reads TGTGCCAGCAGCTTAGCCGGGGGGGGGAGCAATCAGCCCCAGCATTTT. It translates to CASSLAGGGSNQPQHF.

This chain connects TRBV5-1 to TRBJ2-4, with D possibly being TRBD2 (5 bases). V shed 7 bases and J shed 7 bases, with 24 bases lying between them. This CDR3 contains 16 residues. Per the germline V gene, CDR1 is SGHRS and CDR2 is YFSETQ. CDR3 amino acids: CASARRLAQGGNIQYF. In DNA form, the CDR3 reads TGCGCCAGCGCCCGGAGGCTAGCCCAAGGTGGGAACATTCAGTACTTC.

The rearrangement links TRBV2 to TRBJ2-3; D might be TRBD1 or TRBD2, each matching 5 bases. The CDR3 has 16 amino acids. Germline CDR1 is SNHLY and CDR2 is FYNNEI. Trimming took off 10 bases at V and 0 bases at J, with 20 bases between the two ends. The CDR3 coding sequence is TGTGCCATCAGGGTGGAGCGGTCTTTTAGCACAGATACGCAGTATTTT. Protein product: CAIRVERSFSTDTQYF.

CDR3 in DNA: TGTGCCAGCAGTTTCCTCTACGAGCAGTACTTC. It codes for CASSFLYEQYF. The rearrangement links TRBV6-5 to TRBJ2-7; D is unresolved. Between the trimmed V and J ends, which lost 4 bases and 3 bases, there was a span of 4 bases. CDR3 size: 11 residues. Germline assignment: CDR1 MNHEY and CDR2 SVGAGI.

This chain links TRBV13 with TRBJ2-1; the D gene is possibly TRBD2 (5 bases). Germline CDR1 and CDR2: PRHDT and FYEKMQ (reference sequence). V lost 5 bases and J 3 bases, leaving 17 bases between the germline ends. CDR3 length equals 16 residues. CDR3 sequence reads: CASSPHGSFYYNEQFF. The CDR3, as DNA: TGTGCCAGCAGCCCCCATGGGAGCTTTTACTACAATGAGCAGTTCTTC.

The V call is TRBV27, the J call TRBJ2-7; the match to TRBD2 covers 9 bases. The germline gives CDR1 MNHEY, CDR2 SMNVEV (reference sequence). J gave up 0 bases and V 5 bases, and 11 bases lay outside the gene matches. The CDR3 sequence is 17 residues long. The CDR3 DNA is TGTGCCAGCAGTACCCCGGGGCTAGCGGGGTCCTCCTACGAGCAGTACTTC. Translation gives CASSTPGLAGSSYEQYF.

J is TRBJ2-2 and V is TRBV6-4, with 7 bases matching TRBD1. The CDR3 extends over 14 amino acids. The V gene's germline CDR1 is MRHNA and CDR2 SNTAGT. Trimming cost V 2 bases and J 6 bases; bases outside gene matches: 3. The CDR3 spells CASSDGTGAGELFF. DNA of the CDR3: TGTGCCAGCAGTGACGGCACAGGGGCCGGGGAGCTGTTTTTT.

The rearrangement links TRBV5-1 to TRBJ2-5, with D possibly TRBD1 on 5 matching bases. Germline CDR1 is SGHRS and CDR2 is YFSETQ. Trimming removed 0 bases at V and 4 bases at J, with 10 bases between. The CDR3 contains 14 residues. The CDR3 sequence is CASSLGTRVETQYF. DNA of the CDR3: TGCGCCAGCAGCTTGGGTACCAGGGTAGAGACCCAGTACTTC.

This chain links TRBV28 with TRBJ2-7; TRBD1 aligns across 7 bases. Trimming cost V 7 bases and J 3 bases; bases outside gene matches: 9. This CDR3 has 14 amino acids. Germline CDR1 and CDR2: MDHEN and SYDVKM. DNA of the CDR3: TGTGCCAGCATAGAGACAGGGTCCCTCTACGAGCAGTACTTC. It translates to CASIETGSLYEQYF.

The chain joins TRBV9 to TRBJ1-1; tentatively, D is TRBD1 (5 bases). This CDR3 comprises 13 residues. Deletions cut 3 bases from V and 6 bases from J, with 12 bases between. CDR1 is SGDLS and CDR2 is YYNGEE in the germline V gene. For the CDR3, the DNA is TGTGCCAGCAGCGCGACGGGGGGGGCTGAAGCTTTCTTT. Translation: CASSATGGAEAFF.

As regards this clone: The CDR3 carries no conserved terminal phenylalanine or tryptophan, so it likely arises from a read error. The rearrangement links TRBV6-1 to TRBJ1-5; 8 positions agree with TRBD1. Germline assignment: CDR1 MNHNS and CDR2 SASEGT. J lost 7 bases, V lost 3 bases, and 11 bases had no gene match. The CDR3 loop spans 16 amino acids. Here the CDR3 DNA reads TGTGCCAGCAGTGACAGTGCAGGGGGCCAAAGGCAGCCCCAGCATTCT. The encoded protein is CASSDSAGGQRQPQHS.

This CDR3 reads CASTVLAGGKETQYF. The CDR3 coding sequence is TGTGCCAGCACCGTATTGGCAGGGGGAAAAGAGACCCAGTACTTC. The chain links TRBV28 to TRBJ2-5, with 7 bases aligning to TRBD1. Per germline, CDR1 MDHEN and CDR2 SYDVKM. The CDR3 has 15 amino acids. Germline trimming cut 7 bases from V and 3 bases from J; bases unmatched to any gene: 11.

The CDR3 sequence is CASSSEINQPQHF. In DNA form, the CDR3 reads TGTGCCAGCAGCTCTGAGATCAATCAGCCCCAGCATTTT. The chain employs TRBV11-2 and TRBJ1-5; D ambiguous. V was trimmed by 4 bases and J by 3 bases, leaving 7 bases between them. The length of the CDR3 is 13 residues. The germline V gene has CDR1 SGHAT and CDR2 FQNNGV.

The CDR3 sequence is CSVEDQIPGGDEQYF. The CDR3 nucleotides read TGCAGCGTTGAAGACCAGATTCCAGGGGGCGACGAGCAGTACTTC. V usage is TRBV29-1 and J usage is TRBJ2-5, with 8 bases aligning to TRBD1. TRBJ2-7 matches the DNA end more closely, so the J call is doubtful. The germline V gene encodes CDR1 SQVTM and CDR2 ANQGSEA. The CDR3 runs 15 residues.

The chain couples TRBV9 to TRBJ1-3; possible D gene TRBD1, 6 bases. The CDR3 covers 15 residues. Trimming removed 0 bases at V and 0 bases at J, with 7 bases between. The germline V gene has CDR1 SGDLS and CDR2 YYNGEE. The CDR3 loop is CASSVAGDSGNTIYF. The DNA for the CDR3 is TGTGCCAGCAGCGTAGCAGGGGACTCTGGAAACACCATATATTTT.

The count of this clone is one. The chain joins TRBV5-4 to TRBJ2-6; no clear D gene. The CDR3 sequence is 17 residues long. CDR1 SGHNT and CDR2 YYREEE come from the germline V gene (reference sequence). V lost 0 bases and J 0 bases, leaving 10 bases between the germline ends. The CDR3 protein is CASSLEVQSSGANVLTF. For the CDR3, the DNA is TGTGCCAGCAGCTTGGAAGTTCAGTCCTCTGGGGCCAACGTCCTGACTTTC.

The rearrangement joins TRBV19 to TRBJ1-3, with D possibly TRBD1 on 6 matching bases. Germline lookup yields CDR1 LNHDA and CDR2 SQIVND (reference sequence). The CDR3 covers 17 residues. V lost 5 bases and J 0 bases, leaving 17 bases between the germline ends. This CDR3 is CASSDPGTPLSGNTIYF. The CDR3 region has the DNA TGTGCCAGTAGTGATCCCGGGACACCCCTCTCTGGAAACACCATATATTTT.